The source of this T cell receptor (beta chain) is a study of blood T cell repertoires in COVID-19. For the study at large: Acute-phase and convalescent COVID-19 samples originated in the United States, Italy and Spain. Nucleic acid was either cDNA or gDNA, and it came from T cells, B-cell-depleted T cells, or PBMCs.

In the authors' workflow: Reference gene primer amplification gave nucleated cell count estimates. Profiled with immunoSEQ multiplex PCR; TCRdb holds only in-frame clones, not every one. From that table come the V and J calls and clone size; the DNA was used to work out D and trimming. The repertoire has about 240,000 clones, about 88% of them found once; the top ten carry 0.9% to 1%. The CDR3 totals 14 residues. V trimming: 0 bases; J trimming: 9 bases; junction bases outside the gene matches: 6. CDR1 is MNHNS, CDR2 SASEGT, per germline. Sequencing was performed on peripheral blood. The chain combines TRBV6-1 with TRBJ1-2; 8 nucleotides line up with TRBD1. This sequence originates from a woman aged 40-49 years who had recovered from COVID-19. The CDR3 nucleotides are TGTGCCAGCAGTGAAGCCGGCAGGGGGCTCAGCTACACCTTC. This encodes CASSEAGRGLSYTF.